This T cell receptor (beta chain) comes out of a study of CD8 T cells in ankylosing spondylitis. The CDR3 extends over 16 amino acids. Germline trimming cut 0 bases from V and 2 bases from J; bases unmatched to any gene: 3. CDR1 MGHRA and CDR2 YSYEKL come from the germline V gene. Quantitative 5'-RACE with molecular barcodes produced the TCR beta libraries. TCRdb processed the 5' RACE reads anew with MiXCR; each CDR3 protein has one entry. Of about 130,000 distinct CDR3 sequences in the sample, 5.5% to 7.5% were seen once. The study, taken as a whole, reports: Reactive arthritis synovial fluid and blood previously showed some of these motif variants.

The table lists this clonotype with many counts. Its target is unknown. The sample comprised blood, either unsorted or a sorted T cell fraction (not recorded which). The chain couples TRBV4-1 to TRBJ1-2, with TRBD1 identical over 10 bases. The sequence was obtained from a female donor with ankylosing spondylitis or in good health (not recorded which). DNA for the CDR3: TGCGCCAGCAGCCAAGAACGACAGGGGGCCAACTATGGCTACACCTTC. It specifies CASSQERQGANYGYTF.